A single sample gave rise to the 16 T cell receptor beta chains below, sequenced in a study of T cell repertoires in cytomegalovirus infection. In TCRdb, the reads were re-called with MiXCR into one record per CDR3 protein. The sample lists approximately 630,000 distinct CDR3 sequences, less than 25% occurring once. The specimen sequenced was CD8+ T cells from PBMCs. Source of these receptors: a human donor in good health (CMV status not recorded). Some clones in this sample may be carry-over from other donors' samples.

The J gene is TRBJ1-2, the V gene TRBV29-1; no definite D call. In germline, CDR1 is SQVTM, CDR2 ANQGSEA. The V end lost 5 bases, the J end lost 10 bases, and 14 bases lay between the germline ends. CDR3 size: 11 residues. CDR3 nucleotide sequence: TGCAGCGTTATCCGCAGAGGTGACTACACCTTC. This encodes CSVIRRGDYTF. Filled out from reference TRBV29-1 and TRBJ1-2, the complete variable domain reads SAVISQKPSRDICQRGTSLTIQCQVDSQVTMMFWYRQQPGQSLTLIATANQGSEATYESGFVIDKFPISRPNLTFSTLTVSNMSPEDSSIYLCSVIRRGDYTFGSGTRLTVV.

Of note for this clonotype: A much more abundant neighbour one base away suggests this may be a read error. The chain couples TRBV12-3 or TRBV12-4 to TRBJ2-3; D may match TRBD1 or TRBD2 (5 bases each). The V and J ends lost 5 bases and 6 bases respectively, with 15 bases between them. The CDR3 loop spans 14 amino acids. CDR3 protein: CASSPGTRSDTQYF. The CDR3 DNA is TGTGCCAGCAGTCCCGGGACGCGGTCCGATACGCAGTATTTT.

The chain uses TRBV24-1 and TRBJ2-1, with D tentatively TRBD1 (5 bases). The CDR3 is 18 amino acids. Trimming removed 5 bases at V and 1 base at J, with 20 bases between. From germline, CDR1 is KGHDR and CDR2 SFDVKD. The CDR3 region has the DNA TGTGCCACCAGTGGACGGTCGAGTGGGGCCGGGTCCTACAATGAGCAGTTCTTC. Amino acid sequence: CATSGRSSGAGSYNEQFF.

The genes are TRBV28 and TRBJ2-3, with D possibly matching TRBD2 (6 bases). Germline V lookup: CDR1 MDHEN, CDR2 SYDVKM. V lost 7 bases to trimming and J lost 10 bases, with 15 bases between them. The CDR3 loop spans 12 amino acids. CDR3 DNA sequence: TGTGCCAGCACCATCCCCGGGACTGCGCAGTATTTT. It encodes CASTIPGTAQYF.

The gene calls are TRBV29-1 and TRBJ2-4, with 8 bases fitting TRBD1. Germline CDR1 is SQVTM and CDR2 is ANQGSEA. The CDR3 is 20 residues long. Trimming took 5 bases from V and 0 from J; bases not matched to a gene: 21. The CDR3 coding sequence is TGCAGCGTTCTGGGGGACAGGCCCATAGTCCCCCGACTAGCCAAAAACATTCAGTACTTC. It encodes CSVLGDRPIVPRLAKNIQYF. The full variable domain, in which reference TRBV29-1 and TRBJ2-4 provide the parts outside the CDR3, is SAVISQKPSRDICQRGTSLTIQCQVDSQVTMMFWYRQQPGQSLTLIATANQGSEATYESGFVIDKFPISRPNLTFSTLTVSNMSPEDSSIYLCSVLGDRPIVPRLAKNIQYFGAGTRLSVL.

There are a few counts of this clonotype. The genes are TRBV28 and TRBJ2-5, with D uncertain. With 8 bases removed from V and 3 bases from J, the gap between germline ends came to 16 bases. Germline V gene lookup returns CDR1 MDHEN and CDR2 SYDVKM. CDR3 size: 14 residues. Here the CDR3 reads CASRELRPKETQYF. The CDR3 DNA reads as TGTGCCAGCCGTGAGTTAAGGCCTAAAGAGACCCAGTACTTC.

The chain has TRBV20-1 and TRBJ2-1, with D perhaps TRBD2 (5 bases). CDR3 length: 15 amino acids. Trimming left V 8 bases short and J 0 bases short, with 17 bases between. Germline V CDR1 and CDR2: DFQATT, SNEGSKA (reference sequence). The CDR3 DNA reads TGCAGTTCAGGCTCTAGCCTAAGCTCCTACAATGAGCAGTTCTTC. This sequence encodes CSSGSSLSSYNEQFF.

This clonotype was seen just once. The junction departs from the called germline gene at one end, perhaps through a read error. V is TRBV6-2 or TRBV6-3 and J is TRBJ2-2, with D hard to call. CDR3 length: 13 amino acids. Germline lookup yields CDR1 MNHEY and CDR2 SVGEGT. CDR3 DNA sequence: TGTGCCAGCAGTCCTCAGAACACCAGGGAGCTGTTTTTT. Amino acid sequence: CASSPQNTRELFF.

This clonotype was detected a few times. V gene TRBV28 combines with J gene TRBJ2-1; 14 nucleotides align to TRBD2. The J segment lost 16 bases and the V segment lost 6 bases, leaving 8 bases of the junction unmatched. From germline, CDR1 is MDHEN and CDR2 SYDVKM. The CDR3 has 13 residues. CDR3 bases: TGTGCCAGCAGCTCCTGGACTAGCGGGGGGACCTTCTTC. It yields the protein CASSSWTSGGTFF.

Turning to this clonotype: The junction and the germline gene differ at one end; a read error may be behind it. The chain carries TRBV2 and TRBJ1-2; possible D gene TRBD1, 6 bases. Germline CDR1 reads SNHLY; CDR2 reads FYNNEI. There are 16 residues in the CDR3. CDR3 sequence (DNA): TGTGCCAGCAGGGAAGCTCTTGATGGACAGAGAGATGGCTACACCTTC. This encodes CASREALDGQRDGYTF.

CDR3 sequence: CASRPGQLIRQYV. CDR3 DNA sequence: TGTGCCAGCAGACCGGGACAATTAATCAGGCAGTACGTC. J is TRBJ2-7 and V is TRBV6-9, with TRBD1 as a possible D gene (6 bases). Germline V gene sequence: CDR1 MNHGY, CDR2 SVAAGI. Between the trimmed V and J ends, which lost 6 bases and 9 bases, there was a span of 18 bases. This CDR3 comprises 13 residues.

The rearrangement links TRBV12-3 or TRBV12-4 to TRBJ2-7; unclear D gene. CDR3 length: 13 amino acids. V was cut by 6 bases and J by 3 bases, with 12 bases left in between. The CDR3, as DNA: TGTGCCAGCAGCGGAGACCCCCACTACGAGCAGTACTTC. Translation gives CASSGDPHYEQYF.

Points on this clonotype: A much larger clone sits a single nucleotide away, making a read error possible. The chain recombines TRBV7-2 with TRBJ2-3; D is perhaps TRBD2 (6 bases). This CDR3 spans 14 amino acids. Germline CDR1 SGHTA, CDR2 FQGNSA. The chain's CDR3 is CVSRLGAGTDTQYF. Here the CDR3 DNA reads TGTGTCAGCAGACTAGGCGCCGGCACAGATACGCAGTATTTT.

The chain has TRBV12-3 or TRBV12-4 and TRBJ2-7, with 7 bases identical to TRBD1. The CDR3 has 13 residues. V shed 4 bases, J shed 2 bases, and the junction held 2 bases outside the gene matches. CDR3 bases: TGTGCCAGCAGTTCCACAGGGGCCTACGAGCAGTACGTC. It translates to CASSSTGAYEQYV.

This clonotype was counted only a few times. The chain links TRBV12-3 or TRBV12-4 to TRBJ2-7; no definite D call. V lost 3 bases and J 3 bases, leaving 9 bases between the germline ends. The CDR3 is made up of 13 amino acids. CDR3 amino acids: CASSFGPYYEQYV. The CDR3 coding sequence is TGTGCCAGCAGTTTTGGTCCCTACTACGAGCAGTACGTC.

The rearrangement uses TRBV6-5 and TRBJ2-3; D is perhaps TRBD2 (5 bases). V was cut by 3 bases and J by 9 bases, with 13 bases left in between. CDR1 is MNHEY and CDR2 is SVGAGI in the germline V gene. This CDR3 contains 13 residues. As DNA, the CDR3 is TGTGCCAGCAGTTATCGAGGGCTCGGGACGCAGTATTTT. Its translation is CASSYRGLGTQYF.